This T cell receptor (beta chain) is drawn from a study of T cells expressing NK-cell markers. Study as a whole: Seven of the eight sequenced donors were HCMV-seropositive; one was seronegative.

This CDR3 contains 13 residues. Germline CDR1 and CDR2: SGHTA and FQGNSA. TCRdb reanalyzed the 5' RACE reads and collapses them to one entry per CDR3 protein, without DNA. Its table lists tens of thousands of distinct CDR3 sequences. This receptor was taken from a man aged 18-75 years in good health. The rearrangement joins TRBV7-2 to TRBJ2-3; as DNA is missing, the TRBD2 call by TCRdb cannot be tested. The sequenced sample consisted of blood T cells: a sorted CD56 or NKG2C T cell subset, CD4+ or CD8+ T cells, or bulk PBMC T cells (not recorded which). CDR3 loop: CASSLPSADTQYF.